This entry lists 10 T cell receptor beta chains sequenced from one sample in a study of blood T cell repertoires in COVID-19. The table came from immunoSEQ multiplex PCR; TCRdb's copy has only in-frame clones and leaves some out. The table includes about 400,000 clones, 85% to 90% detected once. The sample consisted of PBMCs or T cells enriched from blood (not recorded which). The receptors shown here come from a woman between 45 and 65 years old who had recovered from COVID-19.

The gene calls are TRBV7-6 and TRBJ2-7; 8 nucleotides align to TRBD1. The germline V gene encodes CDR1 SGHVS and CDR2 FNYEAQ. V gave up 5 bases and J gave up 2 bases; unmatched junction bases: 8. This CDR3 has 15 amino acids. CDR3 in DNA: TGTGCCAGCAGCCCCCAGACAGGGGCGGCCTACGAGCAGTACTTC. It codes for CASSPQTGAAYEQYF.

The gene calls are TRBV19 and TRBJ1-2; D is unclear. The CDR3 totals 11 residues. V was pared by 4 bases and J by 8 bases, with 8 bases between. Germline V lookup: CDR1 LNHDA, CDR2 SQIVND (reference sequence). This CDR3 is CASSTAGGYTF. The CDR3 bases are TGTGCCAGTAGTACGGCGGGAGGCTACACCTTC.

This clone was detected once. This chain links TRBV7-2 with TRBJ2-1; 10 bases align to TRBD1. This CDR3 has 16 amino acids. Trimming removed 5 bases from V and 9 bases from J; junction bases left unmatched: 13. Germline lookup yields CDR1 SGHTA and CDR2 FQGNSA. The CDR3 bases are TGTGCCAGCAGCACACCGGACAGGGGGGTTGGAAGTGAGCAGTTCTTC. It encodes CASSTPDRGVGSEQFF. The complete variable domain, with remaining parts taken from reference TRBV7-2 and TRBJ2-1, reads GAGVSQSPSNKVTEKGKDVELRCDPISGHTALYWYRQSLGQGLEFLIYFQGNSAPDKSGLPSDRFSAERTGGSVSTLTIQRTQQEDSAVYLCASSTPDRGVGSEQFFGPGTRLTVL.

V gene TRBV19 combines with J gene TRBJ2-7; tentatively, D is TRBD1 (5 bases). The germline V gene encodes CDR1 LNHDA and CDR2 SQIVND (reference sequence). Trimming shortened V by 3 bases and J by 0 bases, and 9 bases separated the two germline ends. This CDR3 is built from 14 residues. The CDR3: CASSMGLTSYEQYF. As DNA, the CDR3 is TGTGCCAGTAGTATGGGGCTGACCTCCTACGAGCAGTACTTC.

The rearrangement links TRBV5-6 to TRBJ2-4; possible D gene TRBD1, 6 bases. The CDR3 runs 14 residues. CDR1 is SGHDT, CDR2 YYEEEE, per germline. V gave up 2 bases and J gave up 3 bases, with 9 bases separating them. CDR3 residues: CASSFGGVKNIQYF. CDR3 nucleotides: TGTGCCAGCAGCTTTGGGGGCGTCAAAAACATTCAGTACTTC.

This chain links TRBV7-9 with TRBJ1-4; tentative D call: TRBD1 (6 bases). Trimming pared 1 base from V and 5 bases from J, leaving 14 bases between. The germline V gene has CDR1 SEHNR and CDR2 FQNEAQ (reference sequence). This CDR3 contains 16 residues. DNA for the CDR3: TGTGCCAGCAGCTTAGAAGTGGGGGCTCGAAATGAAAAACTGTTTTTT. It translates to CASSLEVGARNEKLFF.

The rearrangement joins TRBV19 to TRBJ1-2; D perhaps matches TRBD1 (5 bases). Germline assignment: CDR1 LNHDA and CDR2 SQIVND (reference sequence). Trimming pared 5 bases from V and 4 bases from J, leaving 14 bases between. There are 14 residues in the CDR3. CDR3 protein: CASSPTDSSYGYTF. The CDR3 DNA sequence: TGTGCCAGTAGTCCGACCGACAGCTCCTATGGCTACACCTTC.

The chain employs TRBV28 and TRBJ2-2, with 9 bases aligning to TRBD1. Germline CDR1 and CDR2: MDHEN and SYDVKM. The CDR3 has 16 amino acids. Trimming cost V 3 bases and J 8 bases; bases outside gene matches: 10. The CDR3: CASSLWDRESGGELFF. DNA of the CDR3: TGTGCCAGCAGTTTGTGGGACAGGGAGTCAGGGGGGGAGCTGTTTTTT.

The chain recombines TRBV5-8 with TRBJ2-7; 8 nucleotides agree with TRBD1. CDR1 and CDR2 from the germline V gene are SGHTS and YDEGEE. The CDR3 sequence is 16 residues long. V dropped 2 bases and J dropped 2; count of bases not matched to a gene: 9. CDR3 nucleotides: TGTGCCAGCAGCTTACCGGGACAGGAGCTACCCTACGAGCAGTACTTC. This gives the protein CASSLPGQELPYEQYF.

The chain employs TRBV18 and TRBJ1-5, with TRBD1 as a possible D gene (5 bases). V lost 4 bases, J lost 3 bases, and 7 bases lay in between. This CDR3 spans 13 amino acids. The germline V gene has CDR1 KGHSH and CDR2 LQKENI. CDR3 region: CASSLGVNQPQHF. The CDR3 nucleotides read TGTGCCAGCTCACTAGGGGTCAATCAGCCCCAGCATTTT. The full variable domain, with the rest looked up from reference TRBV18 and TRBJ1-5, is NAGVMQNPRHLVRRRGQEARLRCSPMKGHSHVYWYRQLPEEGLKFMVYLQKENIIDESGMPKERFSAEFPKEGPSILRIQQVVRGDSAAYFCASSLGVNQPQHFGDGTRLSIL.